Listed here are 10 T cell receptor beta chains from one sample, sequenced in a study of T-cell reconstitution after alpha-beta-depleted transplantation in children. Preparation of the TCRbeta library involved a method that used unique molecular identifiers. TCRdb re-called the PCR reads with MiXCR, one entry per CDR3 protein. The profile shows nearly 350,000 distinct CDR3 sequences, under 20% of them singletons. The material sequenced was PBMCs, mostly from graft donor cells, taken 360 days after TCRalphabeta/CD19-depleted stem cell transplant. The source of these receptors is a male patient between 2 and 15 years old who had a stem cell transplant for acute lymphoblastic leukemia, so the T cells may come from the graft donor.

The chain has TRBV15 and TRBJ2-7; 8 positions match TRBD2. With V trimmed by 1 base and J by 4 bases, 6 bases remained unmatched. The germline gives CDR1 LNHNV, CDR2 YYDKDF (reference sequence). There are 15 residues in the CDR3. Written as DNA, the CDR3 is TGTGCCACCAGCAGAGGAGGGACTAGTGCGTACGAGCAGTACTTC. Encoded protein: CATSRGGTSAYEQYF.

The genes are TRBV20-1 and TRBJ1-3; D is possibly TRBD1 (5 bases). The V end was cut by 1 base, the J end by 4 bases, with 20 bases between. This CDR3 contains 17 residues. Germline V gene sequence: CDR1 DFQATT, CDR2 SNEGSKA (reference sequence). The CDR3 DNA reads as TGCAGTGCTAGAGTTGTCCTACGTGAGGGGAGCGGAAACACCATATATTTT. It encodes CSARVVLREGSGNTIYF.

In DNA, the CDR3 is TGTGCCATCAGGGGCGGACTAGCGGGAACCGAGCAGTACTTC. Its protein is CAIRGGLAGTEQYF. The V call is TRBV10-3, the J call TRBJ2-7; the match to TRBD2 covers 12 bases. The V and J ends lost 6 bases and 6 bases, in that order; junction bases with no gene match: 6. The germline CDR1 and CDR2 sequences are ENHRY and SYGVKD. This CDR3 comprises 14 residues.

This clonotype has a handful of counts. The chain uses TRBV5-1 and TRBJ2-5; D is perhaps TRBD2 (5 bases). The ends were cut back, 0 bases at V and 3 bases at J, with 15 bases in the middle. Germline CDR1 SGHRS, CDR2 YFSETQ. The CDR3 totals 16 residues. In DNA form, the CDR3 reads TGCGCCAGCAGCTTGGGGGGTTTCTTGGGAGAAGAGACCCAGTACTTC. Amino acids: CASSLGGFLGEETQYF.

This clonotype was counted a few times. The chain joins TRBV5-1 to TRBJ2-3, with TRBD1 as a possible D gene (5 bases). Germline loops: CDR1 SGHRS, CDR2 YFSETQ. Trimming removed 0 bases at V and 2 bases at J, with 13 bases between. The CDR3 spans 16 residues. In nucleotides, the CDR3 is TGCGCCAGCAGCTTGGGGGCAGGGTCCGACACAGATACGCAGTATTTT. This sequence encodes CASSLGAGSDTDTQYF.

The chain joins TRBV13 to TRBJ1-4, with D hard to call. Germline V gene lookup returns CDR1 PRHDT and CDR2 FYEKMQ (reference sequence). This CDR3 spans 14 amino acids. The V gene lost 0 bases and the J gene lost 7 bases, with 9 bases spanning the gap. The CDR3 here is CASSLGGVGEKLFF. The CDR3 region has the DNA TGTGCCAGCAGCTTAGGGGGCGTCGGTGAAAAACTGTTTTTT.

This chain connects TRBV27 to TRBJ2-1, with D perhaps TRBD2 (6 bases). The germline V and J ends were trimmed by 6 bases and 5 bases, with 20 bases remaining between them. There are 16 residues in the CDR3. Germline V lookup: CDR1 MNHEY, CDR2 SMNVEV (reference sequence). CDR3 in amino acids: CASSSKFHGGNNEQFF. DNA of the CDR3: TGTGCCAGCAGCAGTAAGTTTCACGGCGGGAACAATGAGCAGTTCTTC.

The chain links TRBV5-6 to TRBJ2-7; no definite D call. The V end lost 0 bases, the J end lost 6 bases, and 10 bases lay between the germline ends. The CDR3 is made up of 13 amino acids. Per the germline V gene, CDR1 is SGHDT and CDR2 is YYEEEE. The CDR3 sequence is CASSLGAVGEQYF. The DNA for the CDR3 is TGTGCCAGCAGCTTGGGGGCGGTAGGCGAGCAGTACTTC.

The CDR3 region is CASDLSPFGVGNTEAFF. Here the CDR3 DNA reads TGTGCCAGCGACCTTAGCCCTTTTGGGGTAGGGAACACTGAAGCTTTCTTT. The chain has TRBV12-3 or TRBV12-4 and TRBJ1-1, with D unclear. Trimming stripped 8 bases from V and 1 base from J, with 23 bases between. The CDR3 extends over 17 amino acids.

This clonotype was observed at least ten times. V is TRBV10-3 and J is TRBJ1-5; D unclear. V was pared by 6 bases and J by 5 bases, with 14 bases between. The CDR3 is 14 residues long. The germline V gene has CDR1 ENHRY and CDR2 SYGVKD. The CDR3: CAISLGPRDQPQHF. The DNA for the CDR3 is TGTGCCATCAGCCTTGGACCGCGGGATCAGCCCCAGCATTTT.